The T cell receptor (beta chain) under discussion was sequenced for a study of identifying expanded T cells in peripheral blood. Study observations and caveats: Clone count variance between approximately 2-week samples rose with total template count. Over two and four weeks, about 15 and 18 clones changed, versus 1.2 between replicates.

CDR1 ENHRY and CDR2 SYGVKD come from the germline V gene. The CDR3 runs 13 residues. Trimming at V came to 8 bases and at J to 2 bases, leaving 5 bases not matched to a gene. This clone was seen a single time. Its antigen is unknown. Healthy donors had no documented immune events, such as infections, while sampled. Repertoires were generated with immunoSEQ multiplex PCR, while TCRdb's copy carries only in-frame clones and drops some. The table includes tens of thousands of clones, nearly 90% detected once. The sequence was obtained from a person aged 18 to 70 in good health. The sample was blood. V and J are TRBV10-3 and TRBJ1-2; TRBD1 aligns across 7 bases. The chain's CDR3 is CAIGGQSNYGYTF. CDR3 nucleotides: TGTGCCATCGGGGGACAGAGCAACTATGGCTACACCTTC.